The rows below give T cell receptor beta chains drawn from one sample of a study of T cell repertoires in cytomegalovirus infection. TCRdb reprocessed the reads with MiXCR, giving one entry per CDR3 protein. This table has 150,000 to 200,000 distinct CDR3 sequences, approximately 15% appearing once. Sequencing used PBMCs. All receptors come from a human donor in good health (CMV status not recorded). Some clones in this sample may be carry-over from other donors' samples. Each CDR3 is given with its conserved first and last residue. D genes are given only for firm matches. Clone size is not always given. Where it is, it says once, few, many or a class for expanded clones.

TRBV4-3,-,TRBJ1-2,16,many,CASSHSHLRADYGYTF,TGCGCCAGCAGCCATTCCCACCTAAGGGCAGACTATGGCTACACCTTC
TRBV6-2/TRBV6-3,TRBD1,TRBJ2-7,14,-,CASSPPNRGHEQYF,TGTGCCAGCAGCCCCCCGAACAGGGGGCACGAGCAGTACTTC
TRBV7-9,TRBD1,TRBJ1-2,14,few,CASSWGQGALGYTF,TGTGCCAGCAGCTGGGGACAGGGGGCGCTTGGCTACACCTTC
TRBV7-6,-,TRBJ1-3,16,few,CASSPRRGPPGNTIYF,TGTGCCAGCAGCCCAAGGCGGGGCCCTCCTGGAAACACCATATATTTT
TRBV7-6,-,TRBJ2-5,15,many,CASSSIPGVQETQYF,TGTGCCAGCAGCTCTATTCCGGGAGTCCAAGAGACCCAGTACTTC
TRBV28,-,TRBJ1-5,17,-,CASSLGLGRGSNQPQHF,TGTGCCAGCAGTTTGGGGCTGGGCAGGGGTAGCAATCAGCCCCAGCATTTT
TRBV7-2,TRBD1,TRBJ1-1,14,many,CASSLRTGKTEAFF,TGTGCCAGCAGCTTAAGGACAGGGAAAACTGAAGCTTTCTTT
TRBV19,-,TRBJ1-1,17,many,CASSIRGARSHQAEAFF,TGTGCCAGTAGTATTCGGGGGGCGCGGAGTCATCAAGCTGAAGCTTTCTTT
TRBV7-9,TRBD1,TRBJ1-1,15,many,CASSIPDRGNTEAFF,TGTGCCAGCAGCATCCCGGACAGGGGGAACACTGAAGCTTTCTTT
TRBV4-2,TRBD1,TRBJ2-5,16,-,CASSLNPGQGQETQYF,TGTGCCAGCAGCCTCAATCCAGGACAGGGACAAGAGACCCAGTACTTC
TRBV10-2,-,TRBJ2-7,13,-,CASKAPSDYEQYF,TGCGCCAGCAAGGCCCCATCTGACTACGAGCAGTACTTC
TRBV7-2,-,TRBJ2-3,12,many,CASSSYVNTQYF,TGTGCCAGCAGCTCCTATGTGAATACGCAGTATTTT
TRBV15,-,TRBJ1-2,15,-,CATSREDRSGYGYTF,TGTGCCACCAGCAGAGAAGACCGGTCGGGCTATGGCTACACCTTC
TRBV5-1,-,TRBJ2-7,14,-,CASSLRGASYEQYF,TGCGCCAGCAGCTTAAGAGGAGCGTCCTACGAGCAGTACTTC
TRBV7-2,-,TRBJ2-7,16,many,CASSSAGTGVYYEQYF,TGTGCCAGCAGCTCAGCGGGTACAGGGGTCTACTACGAGCAGTACTTC
TRBV5-1,TRBD1,TRBJ2-7,15,-,CASSLVGQETYEQYF,TGCGCCAGCAGCTTGGTAGGACAGGAGACCTACGAGCAGTACTTC
TRBV30,-,TRBJ2-3,15,few,CAWSVLLSVTDTQYF,TGTGCCTGGAGTGTACTTCTTAGCGTCACAGATACGCAGTATTTT
TRBV23-1,TRBD2,TRBJ2-1,19,few,CASSRRGGRAIVKPNEQFF,TGCGCCAGCAGTCGTCGGGGGGGGAGGGCCATCGTAAAACCCAATGAGCAGTTCTTC
TRBV4-3,-,TRBJ2-1,16,-,CASSQGMGGKYNEQFF,TGCGCCAGCAGCCAAGGAATGGGGGGAAAATACAATGAGCAGTTCTTC
TRBV15,TRBD1,TRBJ2-6,18,few,CATSSRDRVVPGANVLTF,TGTGCCACCAGCAGCAGAGACAGGGTGGTCCCTGGGGCCAACGTCCTGACTTTC
TRBV6-6,TRBD1,TRBJ1-1,15,-,CASSLPRGQDTEAFF,TGTGCCAGCAGTCTTCCGAGGGGGCAGGACACTGAAGCTTTCTTT
TRBV12-3/TRBV12-4,TRBD1,TRBJ1-2,15,many,CASGDRASSNYGYTF,TGTGCCAGCGGGGACAGGGCCTCTTCAAACTATGGCTACACCTTC
TRBV7-2,-,TRBJ2-1,11,many,CASSSLHEQFF,TGTGCCAGCAGCTCTCTACATGAGCAGTTCTTC
TRBV10-3,-,TRBJ1-5,14,few,CAISTDISNQPQHF,TGTGCCATCAGTACGGACATTAGCAATCAGCCCCAGCATTTT
TRBV7-9,-,TRBJ2-1,11,-,CASRLAHEQFF,TGTGCCAGCAGACTGGCCCATGAGCAGTTCTTC
TRBV23-1,TRBD2,TRBJ2-1,17,-,CASSQSMSGGSYNEQFF,TGCGCCAGCAGTCAGTCTATGTCGGGGGGGTCCTACAATGAGCAGTTCTTC
TRBV12-3/TRBV12-4,-,TRBJ1-6,13,-,CASSFGGNSPLHF,TGTGCCAGCAGTTTTGGGGGTAATTCACCCCTCCACTTT
TRBV6-1,-,TRBJ2-7,14,few,CASNPQGRLREQYF,TGTGCCAGCAACCCTCAGGGGCGTCTGAGGGAGCAGTACTTC
TRBV4-1,TRBD1,TRBJ2-4,13,few,CASSLGQVDIQYF,TGCGCCAGCAGCCTAGGACAGGTTGACATTCAGTACTTC
TRBV10-3,-,TRBJ2-2,16,-,CAISAVQGENTGELFF,TGTGCCATCAGTGCCGTGCAGGGTGAGAACACCGGGGAGCTGTTTTTT
TRBV18,TRBD1,TRBJ2-5,14,many,CASSQSGQGKTQYF,TGTGCCAGCTCACAGTCGGGACAGGGGAAGACCCAGTACTTC
TRBV6-6,-,TRBJ2-7,15,many,CASSYSRGAAYEQYF,TGTGCCAGCAGTTACTCAAGAGGTGCCGCCTACGAGCAGTACTTC
TRBV28,TRBD2,TRBJ2-7,14,-,CASSPTAGENEQYF,TGTGCCAGCAGCCCCACAGCGGGAGAGAACGAGCAGTACTTC
TRBV28,-,TRBJ2-7,12,-,CASSLAIYEQYF,TGTGCCAGCAGTTTAGCCATCTACGAGCAGTACTTC
TRBV6-2/TRBV6-3,TRBD2,TRBJ2-1,18,-,CASSYPSGSGSSYNEQFF,TGTGCCAGCAGTTATCCCTCGGGTAGCGGGAGCTCCTACAATGAGCAGTTCTTC